This TCR beta chain came from a study of long-term antiretroviral therapy in people with HIV. Details on this clone: Antigen unknown.

Notes on the study in general: Diversity increased after ART yet remained lower than in transplant donor controls. Repertoires from HIV showed CDR3 length ranges narrower than those of controls.

An immunoSEQ assay, version v3.0, was performed at survey level. Sequencing set out to capture roughly 35,000-55,000 T-cell genomes per sample. Sequencing used immunoSEQ multiplex PCR; TCRdb keeps in-frame clones, though not all of them. The sample shows 7,800 or so clones, over 70% of them seen only once. CDR3 length equals 15 residues. Trimming left V 1 base short and J 4 bases short, with 15 bases between. Germline-derived CDR1 and CDR2 are SGHTS and YDEGEE. The sequencing used unsorted PBMCs, collected 0.1 years after starting antiretroviral therapy. J is TRBJ2-7 and V is TRBV5-8; D is tentatively TRBD1 or TRBD2 (5 bases each). This clonotype was sampled from a man between 40 and 49 years old with HIV. The DNA of the CDR3 is TGTGCCAGCAGCTTGAGTGGGACGGGGAATTACGAGCAGTACTTC. Protein sequence: CASSLSGTGNYEQYF.